This TCR beta chain is drawn from a study of blood T cell repertoires in COVID-19 (dated by TCRdb to 2019 to 2021). With respect to the entire study: The collaborator samples originated in the United States, Italy and Spain and spanned the acute and convalescent phases of COVID-19. A freely available public database, intended as a resource for researchers studying the immune response to SARS-CoV-2, is where the repertoires were released. Sample metadata almost always included a de-identified subject ID, COVID-19 status, age in years and sex. Deeply sampled blood TCRbeta repertoires from subjects exposed to, actively infected with, or recovered from COVID-19 were included in the dataset. The prospective study material was composed of cDNA or gDNA derived from T cells, B-cell-depleted T cells, or PBMCs. Samples came from the ongoing ImmuneRACE study (first 160 participants) plus 1,254 subjects from 6 global collaborators. Where available, HLA class I and class II types were taken from metadata supplied by the sample provider and were not determined by assay-based typing.

Note on this clone: Its antigen is not yet known. Base qualities were left out, and no much larger clone turns up one base away.

The immunoSEQ Assay, a bias-controlled multiplex PCR, was used to amplify TCRbeta CDR3 regions from genomic DNA. The paper's data handling went like this. Nucleated cell counts per sample were estimated from amplification of reference gene primers within the assay. To quantify the absolute abundance of each unique TCRbeta CDR3 rearrangement, sequence reads were collapsed and filtered. For each sample, productive Simpson clonality was calculated as the square root of Simpson's diversity index across productive rearrangements. TCRdb holds this immuneACCESS table with in-frame rearrangements only. Some clones are missing; in checked studies, unresolved V genes explain under half, and the rest has no known cause. V and J calls and clone size follow that table, whereas D and trimming were derived from the DNA. Here the sample has some 190,000 clones; approximately 83% occur a single time. The ten most abundant clones make up 9.5% to 13% of the sample.

Whole blood was collected in K2EDTA tubes by collaborating institutions according to the institutions' own protocols. Collaborator samples were shipped for TCRbeta analysis as frozen whole blood, isolated PBMCs, or DNA extracted from either sample type. The germline V and J ends show losses of 1 base and 2 bases respectively, and no gene match explains 5 bases of the junction. Reading from cysteine to phenylalanine, the CDR3 counts 16 amino acids. Kept here is only the CDR3 DNA, which spans 48 bases and is read in frame from base 1. Based on the germline V gene, the CDR1 and CDR2 sequences are SGHDN and FVKESK. The full study reports these points: How much clinical and demographic metadata was included differed by source and by participant, and the metadata was provided uncurated.

The sequence joins TRBV14 to TRBJ2-7; 10 central bases correspond to TRBD1. The sample was peripheral blood. This TCR was recovered from a human donor with active or convalescent COVID-19. The donor label of this sample is uncertain. The DNA sequence reads TGTGCCAGCAGCCAAGGAAAGGGACAGGGGCCCTACGAGCAGTACTTC. Translated, this gives CASSQGKGQGPYEQYF.